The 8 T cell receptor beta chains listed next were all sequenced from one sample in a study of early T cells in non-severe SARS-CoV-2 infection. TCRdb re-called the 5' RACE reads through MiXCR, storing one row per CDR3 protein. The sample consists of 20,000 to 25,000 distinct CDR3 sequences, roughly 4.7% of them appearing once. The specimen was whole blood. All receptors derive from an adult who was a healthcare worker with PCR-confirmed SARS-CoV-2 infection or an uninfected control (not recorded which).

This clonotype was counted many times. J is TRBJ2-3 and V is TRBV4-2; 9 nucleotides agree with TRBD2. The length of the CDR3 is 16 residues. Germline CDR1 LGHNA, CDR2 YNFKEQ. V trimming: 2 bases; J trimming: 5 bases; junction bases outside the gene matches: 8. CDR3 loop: CASSQRILAGQDTQYF. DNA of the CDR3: TGTGCCAGCAGCCAACGGATCCTAGCGGGACAAGATACGCAGTATTTT.

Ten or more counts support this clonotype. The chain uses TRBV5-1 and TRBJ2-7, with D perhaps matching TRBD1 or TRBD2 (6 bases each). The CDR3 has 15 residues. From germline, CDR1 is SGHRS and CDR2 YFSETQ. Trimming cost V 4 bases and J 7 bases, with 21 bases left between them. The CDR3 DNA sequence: TGCGCCAGCAGCCCTCGGGGGCAGGGAGCAGGGGAGCAGTACTTC. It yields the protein CASSPRGQGAGEQYF.

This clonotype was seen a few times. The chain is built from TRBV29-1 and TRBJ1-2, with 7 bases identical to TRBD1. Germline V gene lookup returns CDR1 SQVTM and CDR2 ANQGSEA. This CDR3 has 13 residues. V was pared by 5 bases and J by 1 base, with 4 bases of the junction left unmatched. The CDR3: CSVKGQHNYGYTF. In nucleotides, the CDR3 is TGCAGCGTTAAGGGACAGCATAACTATGGCTACACCTTC.

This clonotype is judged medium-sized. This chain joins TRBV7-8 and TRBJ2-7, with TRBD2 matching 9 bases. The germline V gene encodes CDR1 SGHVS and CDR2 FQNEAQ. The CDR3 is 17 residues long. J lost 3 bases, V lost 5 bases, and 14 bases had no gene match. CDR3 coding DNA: TGTGCCAGCAGCCTCATTAGCGGGGGCCTTTTCCACTACGAGCAGTACTTC. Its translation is CASSLISGGLFHYEQYF. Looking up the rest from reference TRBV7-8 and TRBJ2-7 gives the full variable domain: GAGVSQSPRYKVAKRGQDVALRCDPISGHVSLFWYQQALGQGPEFLTYFQNEAQLDKSGLPSDRFFAERPEGSVSTLKIQRTQQEDSAVYLCASSLISGGLFHYEQYFGPGTRLTVT.

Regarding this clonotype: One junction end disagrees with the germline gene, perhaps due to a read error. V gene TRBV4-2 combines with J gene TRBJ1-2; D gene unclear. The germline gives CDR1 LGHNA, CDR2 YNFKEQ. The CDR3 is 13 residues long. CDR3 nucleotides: TGTGCCTCCAGCCAAGGGCAGGCAATGGGCTGCACCTTC. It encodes CASSQGQAMGCTF.

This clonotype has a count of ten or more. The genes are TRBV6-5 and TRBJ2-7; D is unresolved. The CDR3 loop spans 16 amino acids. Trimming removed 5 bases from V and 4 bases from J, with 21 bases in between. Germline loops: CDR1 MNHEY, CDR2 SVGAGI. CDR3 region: CASSRPTRGVVYEQYF. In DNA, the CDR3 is TGTGCCAGCAGTCGACCCACCCGTGGTGTCGTTTACGAGCAGTACTTC.

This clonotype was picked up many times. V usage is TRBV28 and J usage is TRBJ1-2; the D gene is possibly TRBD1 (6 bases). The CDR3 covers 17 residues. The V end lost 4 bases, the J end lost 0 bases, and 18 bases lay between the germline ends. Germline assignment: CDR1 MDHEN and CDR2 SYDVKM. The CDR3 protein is CASSSASGATANYGYTF. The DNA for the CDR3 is TGTGCCAGCAGTTCCGCGTCAGGGGCTACCGCTAACTATGGCTACACCTTC.

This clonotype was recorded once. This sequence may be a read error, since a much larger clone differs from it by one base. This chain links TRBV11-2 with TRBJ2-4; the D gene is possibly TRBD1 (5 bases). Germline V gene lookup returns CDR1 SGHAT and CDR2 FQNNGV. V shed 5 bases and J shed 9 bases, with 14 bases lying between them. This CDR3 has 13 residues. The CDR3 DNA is TGTGCCAGCAGCCCCATCAGGGCAACCATTCAGTACTTC. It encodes CASSPIRATIQYF.